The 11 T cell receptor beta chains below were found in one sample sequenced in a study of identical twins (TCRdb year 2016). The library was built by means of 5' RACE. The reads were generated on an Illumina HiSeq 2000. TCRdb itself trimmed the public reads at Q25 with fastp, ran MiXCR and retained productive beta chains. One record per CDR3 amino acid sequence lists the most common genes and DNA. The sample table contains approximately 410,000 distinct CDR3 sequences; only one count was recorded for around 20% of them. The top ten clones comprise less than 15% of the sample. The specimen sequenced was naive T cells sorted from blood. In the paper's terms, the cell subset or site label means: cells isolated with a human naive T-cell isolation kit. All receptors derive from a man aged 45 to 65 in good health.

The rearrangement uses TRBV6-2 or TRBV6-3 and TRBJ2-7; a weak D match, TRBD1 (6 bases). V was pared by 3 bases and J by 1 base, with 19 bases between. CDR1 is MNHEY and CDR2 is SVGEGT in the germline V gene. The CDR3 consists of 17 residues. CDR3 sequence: CASSYWARQGSSYEQYF. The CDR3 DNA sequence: TGTGCCAGCAGTTATTGGGCCCGGCAGGGGTCATCCTACGAGCAGTACTTC.

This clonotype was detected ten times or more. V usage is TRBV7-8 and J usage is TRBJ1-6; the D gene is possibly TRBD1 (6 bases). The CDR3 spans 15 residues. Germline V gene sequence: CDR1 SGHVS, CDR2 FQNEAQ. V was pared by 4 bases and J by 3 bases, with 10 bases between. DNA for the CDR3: TGTGCCAGCAGCTGGGAGACAGGCTATAATTCACCCCTCCACTTT. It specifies CASSWETGYNSPLHF.

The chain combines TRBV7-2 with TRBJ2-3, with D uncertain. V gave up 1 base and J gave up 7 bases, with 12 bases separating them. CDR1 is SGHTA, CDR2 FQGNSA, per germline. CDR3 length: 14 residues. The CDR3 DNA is TGTGCCAGCAGCTTAGAAAGGCCCCCCCATACGCAGTATTTT. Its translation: CASSLERPPHTQYF.

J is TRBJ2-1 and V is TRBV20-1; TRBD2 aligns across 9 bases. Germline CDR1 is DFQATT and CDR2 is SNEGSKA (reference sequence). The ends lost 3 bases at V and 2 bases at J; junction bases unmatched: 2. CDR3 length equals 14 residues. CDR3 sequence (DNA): TGCAGTGCTAGGATAGCGGGGGCCTACAATGAGCAGTTCTTC. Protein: CSARIAGAYNEQFF.

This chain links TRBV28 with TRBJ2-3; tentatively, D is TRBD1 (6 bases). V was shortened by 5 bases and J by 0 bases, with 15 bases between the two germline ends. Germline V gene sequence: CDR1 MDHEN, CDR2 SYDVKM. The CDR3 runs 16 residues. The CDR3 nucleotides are TGTGCCAGCAGTCCGCAGGGGTCCTCTAGCACAGATACGCAGTATTTT. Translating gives CASSPQGSSSTDTQYF. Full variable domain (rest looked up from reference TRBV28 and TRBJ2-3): DVKVTQSSRYLVKRTGEKVFLECVQDMDHENMFWYRQDPGLGLRLIYFSYDVKMKEKGDIPEGYSVSREKKERFSLILESASTNQTSMYLCASSPQGSSSTDTQYFGPGTRLTVL.

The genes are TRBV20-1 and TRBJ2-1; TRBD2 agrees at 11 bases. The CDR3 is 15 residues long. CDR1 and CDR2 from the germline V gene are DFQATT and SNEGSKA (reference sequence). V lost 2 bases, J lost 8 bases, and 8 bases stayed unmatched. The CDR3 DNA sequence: TGCAGTGCTAGAATGCCTAGCGGGAGGCTAGATGAGCAGTTCTTC. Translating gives CSARMPSGRLDEQFF.

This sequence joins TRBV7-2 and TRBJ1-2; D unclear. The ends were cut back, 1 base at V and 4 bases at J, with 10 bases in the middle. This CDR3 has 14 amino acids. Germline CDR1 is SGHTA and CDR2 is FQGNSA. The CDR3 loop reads CASSLELISYGYTF. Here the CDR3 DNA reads TGTGCCAGCAGCTTAGAATTAATCAGCTATGGCTACACCTTC.

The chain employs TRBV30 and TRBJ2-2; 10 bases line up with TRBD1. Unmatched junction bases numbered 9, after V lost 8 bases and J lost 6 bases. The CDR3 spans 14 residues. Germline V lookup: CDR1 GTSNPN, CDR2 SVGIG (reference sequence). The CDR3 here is CAERGQGMAGELFF. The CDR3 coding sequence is TGTGCCGAAAGGGGACAGGGGATGGCCGGGGAGCTGTTTTTT.

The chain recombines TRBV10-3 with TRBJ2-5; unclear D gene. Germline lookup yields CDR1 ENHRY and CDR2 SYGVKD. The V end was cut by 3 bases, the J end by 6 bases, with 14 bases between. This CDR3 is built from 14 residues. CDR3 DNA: TGTGCCATCAGTGACGGGCCAGCAGACAAGACCCAGTACTTC. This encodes CAISDGPADKTQYF.

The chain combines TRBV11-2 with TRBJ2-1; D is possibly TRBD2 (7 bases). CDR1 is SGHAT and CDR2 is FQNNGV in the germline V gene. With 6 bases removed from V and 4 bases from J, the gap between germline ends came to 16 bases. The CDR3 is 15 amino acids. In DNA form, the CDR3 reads TGTGCCAGCAGAAAAGGGCGGGGGCCGTACAATGAGCAGTTCTTC. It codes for CASRKGRGPYNEQFF.

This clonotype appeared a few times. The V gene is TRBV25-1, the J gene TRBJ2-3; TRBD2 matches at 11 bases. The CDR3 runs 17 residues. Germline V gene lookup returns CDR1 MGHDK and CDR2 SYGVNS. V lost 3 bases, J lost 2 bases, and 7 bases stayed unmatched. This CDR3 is CASSDGVAGGDTDTQYF. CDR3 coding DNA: TGTGCCAGCAGTGACGGGGTAGCGGGGGGGGACACAGATACGCAGTATTTT. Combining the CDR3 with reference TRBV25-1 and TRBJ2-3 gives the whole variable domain EADIYQTPRYLVIGTGKKITLECSQTMGHDKMYWYQQDPGMELHLIHYSYGVNSTEKGDLSSESTVSRIRTEHFPLTLESARPSHTSQYLCASSDGVAGGDTDTQYFGPGTRLTVL.